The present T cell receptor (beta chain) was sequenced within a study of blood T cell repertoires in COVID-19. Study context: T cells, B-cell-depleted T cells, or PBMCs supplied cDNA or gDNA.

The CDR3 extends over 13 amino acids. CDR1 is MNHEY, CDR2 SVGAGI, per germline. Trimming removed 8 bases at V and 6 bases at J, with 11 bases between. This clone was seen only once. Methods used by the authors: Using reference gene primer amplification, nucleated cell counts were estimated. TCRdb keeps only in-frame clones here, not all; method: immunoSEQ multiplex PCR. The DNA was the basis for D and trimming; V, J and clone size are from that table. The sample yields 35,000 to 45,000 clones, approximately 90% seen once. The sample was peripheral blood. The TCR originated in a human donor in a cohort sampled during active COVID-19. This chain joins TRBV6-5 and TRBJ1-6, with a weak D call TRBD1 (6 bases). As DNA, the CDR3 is TGTGCCAGCCACAGGGAACGTAATTCACCCCTCCACTTT. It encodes CASHRERNSPLHF.